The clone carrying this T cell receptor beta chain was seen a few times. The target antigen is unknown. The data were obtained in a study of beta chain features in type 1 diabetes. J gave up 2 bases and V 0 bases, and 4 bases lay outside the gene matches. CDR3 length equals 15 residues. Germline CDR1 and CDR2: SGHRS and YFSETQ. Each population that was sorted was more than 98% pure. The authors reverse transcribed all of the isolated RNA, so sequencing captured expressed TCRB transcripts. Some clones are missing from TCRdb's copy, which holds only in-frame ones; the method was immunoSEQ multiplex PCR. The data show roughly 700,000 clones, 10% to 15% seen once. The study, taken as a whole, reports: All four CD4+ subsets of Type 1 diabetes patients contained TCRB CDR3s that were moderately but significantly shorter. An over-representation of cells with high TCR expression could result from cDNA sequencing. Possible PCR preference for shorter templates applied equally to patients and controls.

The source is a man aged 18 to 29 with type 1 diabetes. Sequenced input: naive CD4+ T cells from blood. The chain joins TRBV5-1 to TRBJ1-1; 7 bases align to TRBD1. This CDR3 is CASSLAGTDNTEAFF. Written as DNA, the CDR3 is TGCGCCAGCAGCTTGGCCGGGACAGACAACACTGAAGCTTTCTTT.